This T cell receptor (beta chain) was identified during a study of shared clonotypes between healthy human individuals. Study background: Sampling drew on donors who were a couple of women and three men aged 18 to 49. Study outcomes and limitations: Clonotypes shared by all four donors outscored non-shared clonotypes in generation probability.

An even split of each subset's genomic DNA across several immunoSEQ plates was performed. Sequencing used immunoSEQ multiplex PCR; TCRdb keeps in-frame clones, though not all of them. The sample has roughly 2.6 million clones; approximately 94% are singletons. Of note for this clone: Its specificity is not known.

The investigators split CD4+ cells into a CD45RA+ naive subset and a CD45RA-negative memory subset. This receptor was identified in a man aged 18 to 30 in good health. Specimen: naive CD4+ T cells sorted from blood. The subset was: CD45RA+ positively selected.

The DNA for the CDR3 is TGTGCCAGCAGTTCCCGGTGGGGGACTGAAGCTTTCTTT. Translation gives CASSSRWGTEAFF. This chain joins TRBV27 and TRBJ1-1; tentatively, D is TRBD1 (5 bases). The CDR3 is 13 residues long. V was clipped by 4 bases and J by 5 bases, with 11 bases between them. The germline CDR1 and CDR2 sequences are MNHEY and SMNVEV (reference sequence).